Listed here are 14 T cell receptor beta chains from one sample, sequenced in a study of post-analysis software for immune sequencing data. General observations from the study: TRBV5-6, TRBV5-1 and TRBV20-1 belonged to a set of about five TRBV segments that were more frequent in patients than controls.

Their specific antigens are unknown. Carried by the TCR beta cDNA libraries were unique molecular identifiers. TCRdb re-analysed the PCR reads in MiXCR, keeping a single row per CDR3 protein. The data contain around 260,000 distinct CDR3 sequences, just over 35% of them singletons. Sequencing was done on a sample of blood. The origin of the receptors is a girl aged 5-17 years with multiple sclerosis.

This clonotype was detected ten times or more. V and J are TRBV9 and TRBJ1-1, with D perhaps matching TRBD1 (5 bases). The CDR3 runs 15 residues. CDR1 is SGDLS and CDR2 is YYNGEE in the germline V gene. Deletions cut 3 bases from V and 3 bases from J, with 15 bases between. CDR3 in amino acids: CASSARGQGDTEAFF. The CDR3, as DNA: TGTGCCAGCAGCGCCCGAGGGCAGGGTGACACTGAAGCTTTCTTT.

In the case of this clonotype: It may be a read error: a sequence one base away is much more abundant. This chain links TRBV12-3 or TRBV12-4 with TRBJ1-2, with 11 positions matching TRBD1. The CDR3 covers 16 residues. The V gene end was trimmed by 10 bases and the J gene end by 8 bases; junction bases not matched to a gene: 18. The CDR3 DNA follows: TGTGCCATCAGCTTTGGACAGGGGGCTTGGGTCGGGGGCTACACCTTC. Translation: CAISFGQGAWVGGYTF.

Notes on this clonotype: Possible read error: a much larger clone is one base away. The rearrangement joins TRBV4-1 to TRBJ2-1; D ambiguous. Germline V gene data show CDR1 as MGHRA and CDR2 as YSYEKL. Deletions cut 2 bases from V and 9 bases from J, with 17 bases between. The CDR3 is 15 amino acids. CDR3 region: CASSQNTPESGEQFF. CDR3 nucleotide sequence: TGCGCCAGCAGCCAAAACACCCCGGAAAGTGGTGAGCAGTTCTTC.

With respect to this clonotype: This sequence may be a read error, since a much larger clone differs from it by one base. J is TRBJ2-7 and V is TRBV25-1, with TRBD2 identical over 8 bases. The J call is doubtful: the DNA matches TRBJ2-5 better. This CDR3 is built from 17 residues. In germline, CDR1 is MGHDK, CDR2 SYGVNS. CDR3 residues: CASSDPQGRGAKGTQYF. The DNA for the CDR3 is TGTGCCAGCAGTGACCCGCAGGGGCGGGGGGCCAAAGGGACCCAGTACTTC.

This sequence joins TRBV6-5 and TRBJ2-7; TRBD2 agrees at 9 bases. The CDR3 totals 13 residues. The V gene end was trimmed by 7 bases and the J gene end by 2 bases; junction bases not matched to a gene: 3. Germline assignment: CDR1 MNHEY and CDR2 SVGAGI. Here the CDR3 reads CASKGTSPYEQYF. The CDR3 coding sequence is TGTGCCAGCAAGGGGACTAGCCCCTACGAGCAGTACTTC.

For this clonotype: This could be a read error, since a much larger clone is one nucleotide away. The chain uses TRBV29-1 and TRBJ2-5; D possibly corresponds to TRBD2 (6 bases). Germline CDR1 reads SQVTM; CDR2 reads ANQGSEA. Trimming took off 3 bases at V and 7 bases at J, with 18 bases between the two ends. CDR3 size: 14 residues. The CDR3 here is CSVDRDSLTWTQYF. CDR3 coding DNA: TGCAGCGTTGACCGGGACTCCCTTACATGGACCCAGTACTTC.

In its sample, this clonotype was seen many times. V and J are TRBV2 and TRBJ2-7; no definite D call. Germline loops: CDR1 SNHLY, CDR2 FYNNEI. Trimming cost V 4 bases and J 3 bases, with 7 bases left between them. This CDR3 has 12 residues. The CDR3 DNA reads TGTGCCAGCAGTGGGCGTGGCTACGAGCAGTACTTC. Its protein product is CASSGRGYEQYF.

This chain joins TRBV20-1 and TRBJ2-7; D unresolved. Germline V gene data show CDR1 as DFQATT and CDR2 as SNEGSKA (reference sequence). This CDR3 is 12 amino acids long. Trimming took 3 bases from V and 1 from J, leaving 7 bases between them. The CDR3 region is CSASMESYEQYF. The DNA for the CDR3 is TGCAGTGCTAGCATGGAGTCCTACGAGCAGTACTTC.

For this clonotype: A much larger clone sits a single nucleotide away, making a read error possible. The chain is built from TRBV6-6 and TRBJ2-5, with 10 bases fitting TRBD2. The CDR3 has 15 amino acids. J was trimmed by 11 bases and V by 3 bases; bases with no gene match: 12. The germline V gene has CDR1 MNHNY and CDR2 SVGAGI (reference sequence). This CDR3 reads CASSYRPSGGDEQYF. CDR3 nucleotides: TGTGCCAGCAGTTATCGCCCTAGCGGGGGAGATGAGCAGTACTTC.

This sequence joins TRBV29-1 and TRBJ2-7, with unresolved D. V dropped 0 bases and J dropped 6 bases, with 6 bases sitting between them. Germline V gene lookup returns CDR1 SQVTM and CDR2 ANQGSEA. The CDR3 sequence is 11 residues long. The DNA of the CDR3 is TGCAGCGTTGAAGATCTCGGCGAGCAGTACTTC. Amino acid sequence: CSVEDLGEQYF.

Points on this clonotype: A junction boundary mismatches the germline segment, possibly from a read error. The chain carries TRBV2 and TRBJ2-7; D may correspond to TRBD1 or TRBD2 (6 bases each). This CDR3 comprises 12 residues. Germline-derived CDR1 and CDR2 are SNHLY and FYNNEI. The CDR3 nucleotides are TGCGCCAGCAGTATAGGGGGGTACGAGCAGTACTTC. Translated: CASSIGGYEQYF.

This clonotype has only a few counts. V usage is TRBV12-3 or TRBV12-4 and J usage is TRBJ1-1; 8 positions match TRBD1. The junction had 12 bases not matched to a gene; V was cut back by 5 bases and J by 7 bases. CDR3 length: 15 amino acids. This CDR3 reads CASSRSDRANFEAFF. In nucleotides, the CDR3 is TGTGCCAGCAGTCGTTCGGACAGGGCCAACTTTGAAGCTTTCTTT.

The chain joins TRBV10-3 to TRBJ2-5, with TRBD2 matching over 7 bases. CDR3 length equals 12 residues. The germline CDR1 and CDR2 sequences are ENHRY and SYGVKD. The trim removed 10 bases at V and 5 bases at J, leaving 7 bases unmatched. The DNA of the CDR3 is TGTGCCACAGGACTAGATGGTGAGACCCAGTACTTC. Encoded protein: CATGLDGETQYF.

This clonotype showed up many times. The chain couples TRBV29-1 to TRBJ2-1, with TRBD2 matching over 13 bases. CDR1 and CDR2 (germline): SQVTM, ANQGSEA. Losses at the gene ends were 0 bases for V and 6 bases for J; bases not matched to a gene: 2. The CDR3 totals 15 residues. The CDR3 sequence is CSVEDGLAGVNEQFF. The CDR3 DNA follows: TGCAGCGTTGAAGATGGACTAGCGGGGGTCAATGAGCAGTTCTTC.